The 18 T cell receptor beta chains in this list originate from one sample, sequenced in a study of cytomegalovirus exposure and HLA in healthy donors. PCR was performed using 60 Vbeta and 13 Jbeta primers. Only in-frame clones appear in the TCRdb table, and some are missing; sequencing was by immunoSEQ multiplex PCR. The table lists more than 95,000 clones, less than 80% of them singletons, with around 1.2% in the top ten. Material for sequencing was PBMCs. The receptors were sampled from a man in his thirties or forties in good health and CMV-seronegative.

For the CDR3, the DNA is TGTGCAAGTCGCACCGGGACAGGGGCGAACACTGAAGCTTTCTTT. It is translated as CASRTGTGANTEAFF. The chain recombines TRBV12-2 with TRBJ1-1; TRBD1, the table's D call, was not compared with the DNA. TRBV12-2 is described as a pseudogene. The CDR3 consists of 15 residues.

This CDR3 is CASSLAAKRFEKLFF. The CDR3 DNA reads TGTGCCAGCAGTCTTGCGGCCAAACGGTTTGAAAAACTGTTTTTT. This sequence joins TRBV2 and TRBJ1-4; D unresolved. The CDR3 totals 15 residues. The germline gives CDR1 SNHLY, CDR2 FYNNEI. The ends were cut back, 5 bases at V and 7 bases at J, with 17 bases in the middle.

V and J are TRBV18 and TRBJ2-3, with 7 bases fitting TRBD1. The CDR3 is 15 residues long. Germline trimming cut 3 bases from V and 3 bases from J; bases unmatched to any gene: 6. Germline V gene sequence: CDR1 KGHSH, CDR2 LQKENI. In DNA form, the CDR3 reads TGTGCCAGCTCACCGACAGGGATCAGAACAGATACGCAGTATTTT. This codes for CASSPTGIRTDTQYF.

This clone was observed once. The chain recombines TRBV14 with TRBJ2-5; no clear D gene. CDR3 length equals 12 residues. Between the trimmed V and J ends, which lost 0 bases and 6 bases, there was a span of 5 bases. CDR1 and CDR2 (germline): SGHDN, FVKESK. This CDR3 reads CASSQDWQTQYF. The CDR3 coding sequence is TGTGCCAGCAGCCAAGATTGGCAGACCCAGTACTTC.

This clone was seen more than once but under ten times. In nucleotides, the CDR3 is TGTGCCAGCAGCAAAGAGTCCCGGCTAGCGGGATCCTACGAGCAGTACTTC. Its protein is CASSKESRLAGSYEQYF. This rearrangement joins TRBV21-1 to TRBJ2-7; the table's D call, TRBD2, has no DNA check behind it. TRBV21-1 is listed as a pseudogene. The CDR3 length is 17 residues.

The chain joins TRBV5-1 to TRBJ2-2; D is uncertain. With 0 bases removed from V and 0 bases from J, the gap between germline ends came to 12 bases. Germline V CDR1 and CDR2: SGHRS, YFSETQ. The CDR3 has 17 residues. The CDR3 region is CASSLVLAEANTGELFF. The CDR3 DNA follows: TGCGCCAGCAGCTTGGTCTTGGCAGAAGCGAACACCGGGGAGCTGTTTTTT.

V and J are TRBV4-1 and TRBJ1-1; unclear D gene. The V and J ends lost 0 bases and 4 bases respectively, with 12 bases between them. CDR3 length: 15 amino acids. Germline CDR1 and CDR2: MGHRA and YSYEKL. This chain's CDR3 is CASSQDLTFGTEAFF. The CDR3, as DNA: TGCGCCAGCAGCCAAGATTTGACATTCGGCACTGAAGCTTTCTTT.

CDR3 DNA: TGTGCCAGCATCCTAGAGGTGAACACTGAAGCTTTCTTT. Amino acid sequence: CASILEVNTEAFF. The V gene is TRBV7-9, the J gene TRBJ1-1, with D uncertain. Trimming left V 7 bases short and J 0 bases short, with 9 bases between. The germline V gene has CDR1 SEHNR and CDR2 FQNEAQ (reference sequence). The CDR3 runs 13 residues.

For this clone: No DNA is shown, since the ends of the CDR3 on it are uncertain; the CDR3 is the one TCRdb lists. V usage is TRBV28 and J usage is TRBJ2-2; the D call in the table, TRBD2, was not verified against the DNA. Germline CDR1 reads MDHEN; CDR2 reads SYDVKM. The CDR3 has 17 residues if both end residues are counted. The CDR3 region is CASSLSVAGAGAGSCFF.

As DNA, the CDR3 is TGTGCCAGCAGTGCGCAGGGGGTGGGCTATGGCTACACCTTC. This codes for CASSAQGVGYGYTF. The chain employs TRBV2 and TRBJ1-2, with 7 positions matching TRBD1. This CDR3 spans 14 amino acids. Germline CDR1 reads SNHLY; CDR2 reads FYNNEI. V dropped 4 bases and J dropped 4; count of bases not matched to a gene: 6.

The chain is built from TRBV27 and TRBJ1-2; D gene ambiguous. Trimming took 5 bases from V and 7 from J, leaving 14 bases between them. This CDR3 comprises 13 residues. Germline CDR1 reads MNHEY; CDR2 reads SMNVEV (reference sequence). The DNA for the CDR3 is TGTGCCAGCAGTCACGGGAGGGAGGGTGGCTACACCTTC. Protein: CASSHGREGGYTF.

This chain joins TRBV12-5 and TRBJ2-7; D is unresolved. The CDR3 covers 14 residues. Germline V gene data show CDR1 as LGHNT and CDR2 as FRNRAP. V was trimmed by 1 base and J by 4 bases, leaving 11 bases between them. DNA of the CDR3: TGTGCTAGTGGTTTGGGCCTTCGAGAATACGAGCAGTACTTC. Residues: CASGLGLREYEQYF.

For the CDR3, the DNA is TGTGCCAGCAGGCTCCGGGACAGGGGTGCAGATACGCAGTATTTT. Residues: CASRLRDRGADTQYF. V is TRBV28 and J is TRBJ2-3, with TRBD1 matching over 10 bases. V was pared by 6 bases and J by 4 bases, with 7 bases of the junction left unmatched. This CDR3 has 15 amino acids. Germline V CDR1 and CDR2: MDHEN, SYDVKM.

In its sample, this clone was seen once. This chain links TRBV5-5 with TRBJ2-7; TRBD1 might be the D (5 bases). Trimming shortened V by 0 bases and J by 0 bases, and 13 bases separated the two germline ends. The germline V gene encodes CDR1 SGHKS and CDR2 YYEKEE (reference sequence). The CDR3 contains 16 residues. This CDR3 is CASSLVWGQVSYEQYF. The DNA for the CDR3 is TGTGCCAGCAGCTTGGTGTGGGGCCAGGTCTCCTACGAGCAGTACTTC.

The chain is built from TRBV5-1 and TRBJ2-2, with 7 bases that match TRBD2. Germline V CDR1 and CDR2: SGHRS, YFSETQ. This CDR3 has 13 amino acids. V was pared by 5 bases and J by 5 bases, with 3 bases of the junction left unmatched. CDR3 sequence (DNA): TGCGCCAGCAGGAGGGAGGGTACCGGGGAGCTGTTTTTT. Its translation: CASRREGTGELFF.

CDR3 protein: CATSRRGQNYGYTF. For the CDR3, the DNA is TGTGCCACCAGCAGGCGAGGACAGAACTATGGCTACACCTTC. The rearrangement links TRBV15 to TRBJ1-2, with D perhaps TRBD1 (6 bases). V gave up 3 bases and J gave up 2 bases, with 10 bases separating them. The CDR3 is 14 residues long. CDR1 and CDR2 from the germline V gene are LNHNV and YYDKDF (reference sequence). The variable domain in full, completed from reference TRBV15 and TRBJ1-2, reads DAMVIQNPRYQVTQFGKPVTLSCSQTLNHNVMYWYQQKSSQAPKLLFHYYDKDFNNEADTPDNFQSRRPNTSFCFLDIRSPGLGDTAMYLCATSRRGQNYGYTFGSGTRLTVV.

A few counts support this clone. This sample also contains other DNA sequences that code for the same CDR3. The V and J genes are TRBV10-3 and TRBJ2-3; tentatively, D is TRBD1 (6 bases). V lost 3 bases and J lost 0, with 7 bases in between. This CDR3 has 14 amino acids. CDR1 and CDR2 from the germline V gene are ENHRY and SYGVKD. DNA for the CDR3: TGTGCCATCAGTGAAGGGGGTAGCACAGATACGCAGTATTTT. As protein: CAISEGGSTDTQYF.

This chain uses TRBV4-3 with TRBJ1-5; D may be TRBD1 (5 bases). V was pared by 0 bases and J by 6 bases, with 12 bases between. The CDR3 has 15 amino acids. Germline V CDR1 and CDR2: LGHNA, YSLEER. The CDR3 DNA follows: TGCGCCAGCAGCCAAGATACTGGGGGGGTTCAGCCCCAGCATTTT. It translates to CASSQDTGGVQPQHF.